Below are 4 T cell receptor beta chains sequenced from a single sample in a study of spatial heterogeneity in lung cancer (dated by TCRdb to about 2019). The intended sense of this specimen's time point label: sample taken at primary tumor resection. Without any cell sorting, TCR sequencing was performed on whole RNA extracted either from tumor and nontumor lung tissue or from cryopreserved PBMC samples. The library was generated by 5' RACE. Sequencing used a NextSeq 500. The public reads were reanalyzed by TCRdb: fastp trimming at Q25, MiXCR alignment, in-frame beta chains only. Rows matching on CDR3 protein sequence are summarized as one entry with the most common DNA and genes. This sample lists about 82,000 distinct CDR3 sequences; approximately 12% were detected once. The ten largest clones take up around 4.3% of the sample. The sequenced sample was PBMCs, obtained at surgery. These receptor sequences come from a male donor with early-stage non-small cell lung cancer.

The rearrangement joins TRBV2 to TRBJ2-1; 9 bases are a match to TRBD1. After removal of 6 bases from V and 10 bases from J, the junction contained 10 bases not matched to a gene. Per the germline V gene, CDR1 is SNHLY and CDR2 is FYNNEI. CDR3 length equals 14 residues. In DNA form, the CDR3 reads TGTGCCAGCAGCCAGCTACAGGGGGCTGGCGAGCAGTTCTTC. Its protein product is CASSQLQGAGEQFF. The full variable domain, rest sourced from reference TRBV2 and TRBJ2-1, is EPEVTQTPSHQVTQMGQEVILRCVPISNHLYFYWYRQILGQKVEFLVSFYNNEISEKSEIFDDQFSVERPDGSNFTLKIRSTKLEDSAMYFCASSQLQGAGEQFFGPGTRLTVL.

The chain is built from TRBV7-9 and TRBJ2-1; TRBD2 is a possible D gene (5 bases). Germline V gene data show CDR1 as SEHNR and CDR2 as FQNEAQ (reference sequence). The CDR3 has 11 residues. V dropped 1 base and J dropped 14 bases, with 9 bases sitting between them. The CDR3 DNA sequence: TGTGCCAGCAGCTTAGGACCGAGGGAGTTCTTC. It is translated as CASSLGPREFF.

This clonotype was detected many times. The chain employs TRBV28 and TRBJ1-2, with D perhaps TRBD1 (5 bases). The germline gives CDR1 MDHEN, CDR2 SYDVKM. This CDR3 contains 14 residues. V dropped 3 bases and J dropped 4 bases, with 12 bases sitting between them. The CDR3 loop reads CASSFGTDSYGYTF. Written as DNA, the CDR3 is TGTGCCAGCAGTTTTGGGACGGACTCCTATGGCTACACCTTC.

This clonotype came up a few times. The chain combines TRBV7-9 with TRBJ2-3, with 10 bases that match TRBD1. V shed 4 bases and J 4 bases; nucleotides not matched to a gene: 2. This CDR3 has 14 amino acids. Germline assignment: CDR1 SEHNR and CDR2 FQNEAQ (reference sequence). The CDR3 bases are TGTGCCAGCAGCTCTGGACAGGGGGCAGATACGCAGTATTTT. Its translation: CASSSGQGADTQYF.